The 23 T cell receptor beta chains below come from one sample, sequenced in a study of beta chain features in type 1 diabetes. Investigators reverse transcribed all isolated RNA, so they sequenced expressed TCRB transcripts. Method: immunoSEQ multiplex PCR; TCRdb's copy keeps in-frame clones and lacks some. The data hold some 900,000 clones, with roughly 15% observed a single time. Sequenced material: naive CD4+ T cells from blood. These TCRs come from a woman aged 18-30 years in good health.

The chain joins TRBV4-2 to TRBJ2-1; D might be TRBD1 or TRBD2, each matching 6 bases. The CDR3 length is 16 residues. Trimming pared 1 base from V and 0 bases from J, leaving 10 bases between. From germline, CDR1 is LGHNA and CDR2 YNFKEQ. In DNA, the CDR3 is TGTGCCAGCAGCCAAGGACTAGGGGGCTCCTACAATGAGCAGTTCTTC. It translates to CASSQGLGGSYNEQFF.

This clone appeared a few times. The rearrangement links TRBV15 to TRBJ2-2, with 8 bases lining up with TRBD1. In germline, CDR1 is LNHNV, CDR2 YYDKDF (reference sequence). The CDR3 consists of 19 residues. Unmatched junction bases numbered 13, after V lost 0 bases and J lost 4 bases. The CDR3 loop reads CATSRDDLRTGMGTGELFF. The CDR3 DNA reads as TGTGCCACCAGCAGAGACGACCTCCGGACAGGGATGGGCACCGGGGAGCTGTTTTTT.

V and J are TRBV15 and TRBJ2-5; 11 bases line up with TRBD2. The CDR3 spans 18 residues. Germline V gene lookup returns CDR1 LNHNV and CDR2 YYDKDF (reference sequence). Germline trimming cut 3 bases from V and 1 base from J; bases unmatched to any gene: 10. This CDR3 reads CATSRIPRGLAAQETQYF. Here the CDR3 DNA reads TGTGCCACCAGCAGGATCCCACGGGGACTAGCGGCCCAAGAGACCCAGTACTTC.

V is TRBV7-2 and J is TRBJ2-1; TRBD2 matches at 8 bases. Germline V gene data show CDR1 as SGHTA and CDR2 as FQGNSA. With 4 bases clipped from V and 12 bases from J, the junction kept 17 bases outside the gene matches. The CDR3 runs 16 residues. As DNA, the CDR3 is TGTGCCAGCAGCTCCCCTACCGGGAGGGCCACATTTGCGCAGTTCTTC. Its protein is CASSSPTGRATFAQFF. The whole variable domain, filled in from reference TRBV7-2 and TRBJ2-1, reads GAGVSQSPSNKVTEKGKDVELRCDPISGHTALYWYRQSLGQGLEFLIYFQGNSAPDKSGLPSDRFSAERTGGSVSTLTIQRTQQEDSAVYLCASSSPTGRATFAQFFGPGTRLTVL.

This clone was picked up a small number of times. The chain has TRBV2 and TRBJ2-1, with 10 bases identical to TRBD2. This CDR3 has 15 residues. The V gene's germline CDR1 is SNHLY and CDR2 FYNNEI. V trimming: 5 bases; J trimming: 5 bases; junction bases outside the gene matches: 6. The CDR3 reads CASSPGTSENNEQFF. CDR3 DNA sequence: TGTGCCAGCAGTCCCGGGACTAGCGAAAACAATGAGCAGTTCTTC.

The rearrangement joins TRBV7-3 to TRBJ2-7, with 7 bases matching TRBD1. J was trimmed by 2 bases and V by 4 bases; bases with no gene match: 2. Germline V gene data show CDR1 as SGHTA and CDR2 as FQGTGA. The CDR3 has 13 amino acids. CDR3 nucleotides: TGTGCCAGCAGCTGGGACAGAACCTACGAGCAGTACTTC. Translation gives CASSWDRTYEQYF.

This clone was found once. The chain recombines TRBV7-3 with TRBJ2-1; 7 bases align to TRBD2. This CDR3 comprises 16 residues. CDR1 and CDR2 (germline): SGHTA, FQGTGA. The V and J ends lost 6 bases and 0 bases, in that order; junction bases with no gene match: 8. CDR3 sequence: CASSRQGGSSYNEQFF. The CDR3 region has the DNA TGTGCCAGCAGTCGGCAAGGCGGGAGCTCCTACAATGAGCAGTTCTTC. The whole variable domain, remainder taken from reference TRBV7-3 and TRBJ2-1, is GAGVSQTPSNKVTEKGKYVELRCDPISGHTALYWYRQSLGQGPEFLIYFQGTGAADDSGLPNDRFFAVRPEGSVSTLKIQRTERGDSAVYLCASSRQGGSSYNEQFFGPGTRLTVL.

This rearrangement joins TRBV19 to TRBJ2-1; the D call may be TRBD1 or TRBD2 (6 bases each). The CDR3 consists of 15 residues. Trimming stripped 4 bases from V and 10 bases from J, with 20 bases between. CDR1 is LNHDA, CDR2 SQIVND, per germline (reference sequence). As DNA, the CDR3 is TGTGCCAGTAGTACGGGCGGAGTCAGGGGACTCGAGCAGTTCTTC. Translation: CASSTGGVRGLEQFF.

This clone was observed once. The chain links TRBV18 to TRBJ2-3; tentatively, D is TRBD2 (6 bases). Trimming took off 2 bases at V and 0 bases at J, with 9 bases between the two ends. The CDR3 has 15 residues. The germline V gene encodes CDR1 KGHSH and CDR2 LQKENI. Here the CDR3 reads CASSPSGLSTDTQYF. In nucleotides, the CDR3 is TGTGCCAGCTCACCAAGCGGGCTAAGCACAGATACGCAGTATTTT.

The table lists this clone with a few counts. V gene TRBV7-2 combines with J gene TRBJ2-2, with 8 nucleotides matching TRBD1. Per the germline V gene, CDR1 is SGHTA and CDR2 is FQGNSA. J lost 3 bases, V lost 6 bases, and 12 bases had no gene match. This CDR3 is built from 17 residues. The CDR3 loop reads CASRVRTGLVDTGELFF. CDR3 nucleotide sequence: TGTGCCAGCAGAGTGCGGACAGGGCTGGTAGACACCGGGGAGCTGTTTTTT.

This sequence joins TRBV20-1 and TRBJ2-7; a weak D match, TRBD2 (6 bases). CDR1 and CDR2 (germline): DFQATT, SNEGSKA (reference sequence). V lost 6 bases and J lost 3, with 9 bases in between. The CDR3 is made up of 11 amino acids. CDR3 in amino acids: CSAVGGYEQYF. CDR3 coding DNA: TGCAGTGCCGTGGGGGGCTACGAGCAGTACTTC.

V usage is TRBV18 and J usage is TRBJ1-2, with a weak D call TRBD1 (5 bases). V was clipped by 5 bases and J by 5 bases, with 9 bases between them. The germline V gene has CDR1 KGHSH and CDR2 LQKENI. The CDR3 extends over 12 amino acids. CDR3 loop: CASSARGYGYTF. The CDR3 bases are TGTGCCAGCTCAGCACGGGGGTATGGCTACACCTTC.

This chain links TRBV27 with TRBJ1-5, with 12 bases lining up with TRBD1. CDR1 and CDR2 (germline): MNHEY, SMNVEV (reference sequence). CDR3 size: 17 residues. Germline trimming cut 10 bases from V and 6 bases from J; bases unmatched to any gene: 16. CDR3 nucleotides: TGTGCCACCCCTGTTATCGCCGGGACAGGGGGCACTCAGCCCCAGCATTTT. Encoded protein: CATPVIAGTGGTQPQHF.

This clone was seen only a few times. The V gene is TRBV4-2, the J gene TRBJ1-2; TRBD1 matches 8 bases. The CDR3 is 15 amino acids. The V gene's germline CDR1 is LGHNA and CDR2 YNFKEQ. Losses at the gene ends were 4 bases for V and 3 bases for J; bases not matched to a gene: 7. Here the CDR3 reads CASSREGQADYGYTF. Here the CDR3 DNA reads TGTGCCAGCAGCCGAGAGGGACAGGCGGACTATGGCTACACCTTC.

This clone was seen more than once but under ten times. The V gene is TRBV21-1, the J gene TRBJ2-2; the table assigns TRBD1, which was not confirmed against the DNA. TRBV21-1 is a pseudogene locus. The CDR3 sequence is 18 residues long. The CDR3 nucleotides are TGTGCCAGCAGCAATAAGTGGACAGCCCTTGTGGTCACCGGGGAGCTGTTTTTT. Translation gives CASSNKWTALVVTGELFF.

The chain is built from TRBV6-5 and TRBJ1-4; TRBD1 matches at 7 bases. Germline V gives CDR1 MNHEY, CDR2 SVGAGI. J was trimmed by 5 bases and V by 4 bases; bases with no gene match: 1. This CDR3 comprises 13 residues. Here the CDR3 DNA reads TGTGCCAGCAGTTCGGGACAGAATGAAAAACTGTTTTTT. Encoded protein: CASSSGQNEKLFF.

The sample holds a few counts of this clone. CDR3 amino acids: CASREGQQTYEQYF. CDR3 bases: TGTGCCAGCAGGGAGGGACAGCAGACCTACGAGCAGTACTTC. The rearrangement uses TRBV5-4 and TRBJ2-7; D is perhaps TRBD1 (7 bases). CDR1 and CDR2 (germline): SGHNT, YYREEE (reference sequence). V was trimmed by 5 bases and J by 2 bases, leaving 14 bases between them. This CDR3 has 14 residues. The full variable domain, rest sourced from reference TRBV5-4 and TRBJ2-7, is ETGVTQSPTHLIKTRGQQVTLRCSSQSGHNTVSWYQQALGQGPQFIFQYYREEENGRGNFPPRFSGLQFPNYSSELNVNALELDDSALYLCASREGQQTYEQYFGPGTRLTVT.

The chain carries TRBV4-2 and TRBJ2-1; D uncertain. The germline V and J ends were trimmed by 2 bases and 0 bases, with 11 bases remaining between them. This CDR3 contains 16 residues. The germline V gene encodes CDR1 LGHNA and CDR2 YNFKEQ. The CDR3 DNA reads TGTGCCAGCAGCCAACAGGCTTTTAGCTCCTACAATGAGCAGTTCTTC. Protein: CASSQQAFSSYNEQFF.

The V and J genes are TRBV14 and TRBJ1-2; tentative D call: TRBD1 (6 bases). Germline V gene sequence: CDR1 SGHDN, CDR2 FVKESK. Trimming removed 4 bases from V and 3 bases from J, with 12 bases in between. The CDR3 consists of 14 residues. The CDR3 DNA follows: TGTGCCAGCAGCCCAATGGACAGATACTATGGCTACACCTTC. Translating it yields CASSPMDRYYGYTF.

In this sample, this clone turned up once. The rearrangement links TRBV7-9 to TRBJ2-1; 7 nucleotides agree with TRBD2. Trimming cost V 9 bases and J 4 bases; bases outside gene matches: 9. The CDR3 has 14 residues. CDR1 and CDR2 (germline): SEHNR, FQNEAQ (reference sequence). CDR3 DNA: TGTGCCAGTGCAACTAGCGAACTTTACAATGAGCAGTTCTTC. Its translation: CASATSELYNEQFF. Full variable domain (missing parts from reference TRBV7-9 and TRBJ2-1): DTGVSQNPRHKITKRGQNVTFRCDPISEHNRLYWYRQTLGQGPEFLTYFQNEAQLEKSRLLSDRFSAERPKGSFSTLEIQRTEQGDSAMYLCASATSELYNEQFFGPGTRLTVL.

This clone came up a few times. The chain uses TRBV4-3 and TRBJ2-5, with unresolved D. CDR3 size: 14 residues. Germline V gene sequence: CDR1 LGHNA, CDR2 YSLEER. Deletions cut 0 bases from V and 2 bases from J, with 7 bases between. The CDR3 nucleotides read TGCGCCAGCAGCCAAGAGCACAGACAAGAGACCCAGTACTTC. Translation: CASSQEHRQETQYF.

The V call is TRBV11-1, the J call TRBJ2-7, with D tentatively TRBD1 (6 bases). The V gene's germline CDR1 is SGHAT and CDR2 FQDESV (reference sequence). This CDR3 region has 16 residues. The V end was cut by 5 bases, the J end by 7 bases, with 24 bases between. CDR3 in amino acids: CASSTGDRLLWGEQYF. Written as DNA, the CDR3 is TGTGCCAGCAGCACCGGCGACAGGCTCCTGTGGGGGGAGCAGTACTTC. Looking up the rest from reference TRBV11-1 and TRBJ2-7 gives the full variable domain: EAEVAQSPRYKITEKSQAVAFWCDPISGHATLYWYRQILGQGPELLVQFQDESVVDDSQLPKDRFSAERLKGVDSTLKIQPAELGDSAMYLCASSTGDRLLWGEQYFGPGTRLTVT.

This chain uses TRBV9 with TRBJ1-3; D is unresolved. V lost 4 bases and J 0 bases, leaving 14 bases between the germline ends. In germline, CDR1 is SGDLS, CDR2 YYNGEE. The CDR3 is 16 residues long. CDR3 loop: CASSTSMGSSGNTIYF. For the CDR3, the DNA is TGTGCCAGCAGCACCTCTATGGGGAGCTCTGGAAACACCATATATTTT.